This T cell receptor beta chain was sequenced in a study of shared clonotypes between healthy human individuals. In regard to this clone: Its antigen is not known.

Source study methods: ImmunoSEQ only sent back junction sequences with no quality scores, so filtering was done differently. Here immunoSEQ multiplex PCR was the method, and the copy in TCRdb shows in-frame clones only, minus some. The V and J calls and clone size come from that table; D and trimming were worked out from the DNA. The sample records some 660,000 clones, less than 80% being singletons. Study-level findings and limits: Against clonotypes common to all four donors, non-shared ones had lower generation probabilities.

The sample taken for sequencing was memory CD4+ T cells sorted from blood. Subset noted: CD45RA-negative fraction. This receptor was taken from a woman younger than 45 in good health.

CDR3 in amino acids: CASSEQGADTEAFF. DNA for the CDR3: TGTGCCAGCTCGGAGCAGGGGGCGGACACTGAAGCTTTCTTT. The rearrangement links TRBV18 to TRBJ1-1; TRBD1 agrees at 8 bases. This CDR3 has 14 amino acids. Trimming cost V 6 bases and J 3 bases; bases outside gene matches: 6. Germline values: CDR1 KGHSH, CDR2 LQKENI.